The sequence of this TCR beta chain was determined in a study of Ad26.COV2.S vaccination and SARS-CoV-2 variants. Findings and limits, study-wide: Similar non-spike TCR breadth was observed in recipients of vaccine and of placebo. Analyses of TCR breadth and depth may have underestimated total T cell responses. Post-vaccination breadth of spike-specific CD8+ and CD4+ T cell responses was reportedly substantial. Spike-specific TCR breadth in vaccine recipients exceeded that seen in placebo recipients.

TCRdb's table, derived via immunoSEQ multiplex PCR, lists solely in-frame clones and lacks some. The sample shows 150,000 to 200,000 clones, 87% of them seen only once. A word on this clone: Antigen: not known.

The length of the CDR3 is 15 residues. Trimming at V came to 3 bases and at J to 6 bases, leaving 5 bases not matched to a gene. CDR1 is KGHDR and CDR2 is SFDVKD in the germline V gene. This sequence was found in a human donor who had recovered from COVID-19. The sample here was peripheral blood, taken after recovery from COVID-19. The chain recombines TRBV24-1 with TRBJ2-2, with TRBD1 matching over 8 bases. CDR3 bases: TGTGCCACCAGTGATCGAGGACAGGGCGCCGGGGAGCTGTTTTTT. Translated, it gives CATSDRGQGAGELFF.